The 22 T cell receptor beta chains reported below all come from one sample, sequenced in a study of beta chain features in type 1 diabetes. Overall study results and limits: Significant though moderate, a shortening of TCRB CDR3s appeared in all four CD4+ subsets of Type 1 diabetes patients.

Their antigens are not known. Reverse transcription of all isolated RNA meant that expressed TCRB transcripts were sequenced. Sequencing was performed with immunoSEQ multiplex PCR; in TCRdb, only in-frame clones are kept and a portion is missing. The repertoire holds 200,000 to 300,000 clones, with roughly 11% as singletons. Specimen: naive CD4+ T cells from blood. All receptors come from a young man with type 1 diabetes.

In this sample, this clone turned up a few times. V is TRBV5-4 and J is TRBJ2-1, with a possible D match to TRBD1 (5 bases). This CDR3 has 17 residues. The germline gives CDR1 SGHNT, CDR2 YYREEE (reference sequence). V gave up 2 bases and J gave up 7 bases, with 22 bases separating them. In DNA, the CDR3 is TGTGCCAGCAGCTTACCGCAGGGTCCCGTGTCTAGGAATGAGCAGTTCTTC. Its protein product is CASSLPQGPVSRNEQFF.

This clone has just a few counts. The rearrangement joins TRBV19 to TRBJ1-6; D possibly corresponds to TRBD1 (5 bases). CDR1 LNHDA and CDR2 SQIVND come from the germline V gene (reference sequence). This CDR3 has 15 residues. The V end lost 6 bases, the J end lost 7 bases, and 16 bases lay between the germline ends. Here the CDR3 DNA reads TGTGCCAGTAGACCAATGGGGCTAAAAAATTCACCCCTCCACTTT. Its translation is CASRPMGLKNSPLHF.

This clone was seen a few times. The chain is built from TRBV21-1 and TRBJ1-2; TRBD1 was called by the table and not checked on the DNA. TRBV21-1 is assigned pseudogene status. This CDR3 is 17 amino acids long. The CDR3 nucleotides are TGTGCCAGCAGCACAGGGGTAGGGGGAATTAGAGTACGTGGCTACACCTTC. It codes for CASSTGVGGIRVRGYTF.

This clone was counted a few times. The chain uses TRBV7-2 and TRBJ1-1; 7 positions agree with TRBD1. Germline CDR1 reads SGHTA; CDR2 reads FQGNSA. V was pared by 0 bases and J by 3 bases, with 4 bases of the junction left unmatched. The CDR3 covers 15 residues. The CDR3 region is CASSLAFTGDTEAFF. As DNA, the CDR3 is TGTGCCAGCAGCTTAGCATTTACAGGGGACACTGAAGCTTTCTTT. The full variable domain, with the rest looked up from reference TRBV7-2 and TRBJ1-1, is GAGVSQSPSNKVTEKGKDVELRCDPISGHTALYWYRQSLGQGLEFLIYFQGNSAPDKSGLPSDRFSAERTGGSVSTLTIQRTQQEDSAVYLCASSLAFTGDTEAFFGQGTRLTVV.

V gene TRBV14 combines with J gene TRBJ1-6; D is undetermined. Germline V gives CDR1 SGHDN, CDR2 FVKESK. Trimming removed 4 bases at V and 7 bases at J, with 11 bases between. The CDR3 consists of 14 residues. This chain's CDR3 is CASSPRRTNSPLHF. CDR3 coding DNA: TGTGCCAGCAGCCCCCGGAGGACCAATTCACCCCTCCACTTT.

The CDR3 sequence: CASSLDRPNTGELFF. The DNA of the CDR3 is TGTGCCAGCAGTCTTGACAGGCCGAACACCGGGGAGCTGTTTTTT. The genes are TRBV6-5 and TRBJ2-2, with D possibly TRBD1 on 6 matching bases. Germline V gene data show CDR1 as MNHEY and CDR2 as SVGAGI. V gave up 5 bases and J gave up 0 bases, with 10 bases separating them. The CDR3 is made up of 15 amino acids.

The sample holds a few counts of this clone. The chain links TRBV6-5 to TRBJ1-4; 7 nucleotides match TRBD1. Germline V gene lookup returns CDR1 MNHEY and CDR2 SVGAGI. This CDR3 is built from 15 residues. The junction had 7 bases not matched to a gene; V was cut back by 5 bases and J by 4 bases. The CDR3 loop is CASSIPQGYNEKLFF. DNA of the CDR3: TGTGCCAGCAGTATCCCACAGGGGTATAATGAAAAACTGTTTTTT.

As to this clone: Other DNA variants within this sample encode the same CDR3. The chain combines TRBV9 with TRBJ1-1; no firm D call. In germline, CDR1 is SGDLS, CDR2 YYNGEE. V was pared by 3 bases and J by 3 bases, with 12 bases between. The CDR3 totals 14 residues. The CDR3 region is CASSAGPGDTEAFF. DNA of the CDR3: TGTGCCAGCAGCGCTGGGCCCGGGGACACTGAAGCTTTCTTT. The variable domain in full, completed from reference TRBV9 and TRBJ1-1, reads DSGVTQTPKHLITATGQRVTLRCSPRSGDLSVYWYQQSLDQGLQFLIQYYNGEERAKGNILERFSAQQFPDLHSELNLSSLELGDSALYFCASSAGPGDTEAFFGQGTRLTVV.

This rearrangement joins TRBV10-3 to TRBJ2-3; 7 nucleotides match TRBD2. Germline V gene data show CDR1 as ENHRY and CDR2 as SYGVKD. Losses at the gene ends were 2 bases for V and 5 bases for J; bases not matched to a gene: 4. The CDR3 sequence is 14 residues long. Here the CDR3 DNA reads TGTGCCATCAGTGAGCTAGCGGTTGTAGATACGCAGTATTTT. Its translation: CAISELAVVDTQYF.

The CDR3 spells CASSFGTGVYEQYF. The DNA of the CDR3 is TGCGCCAGCAGCTTCGGGACAGGAGTCTACGAGCAGTACTTC. This chain uses TRBV5-1 with TRBJ2-7; TRBD1 aligns across 8 bases. There are 14 residues in the CDR3. V shed 2 bases, J shed 3 bases, and the junction held 4 bases outside the gene matches. Germline lookup yields CDR1 SGHRS and CDR2 YFSETQ.

DNA for the CDR3: TGTGCCAGCAGAAAGGAGGGGCCGGGAGATACGCAGTATTTT. The encoded protein is CASRKEGPGDTQYF. The chain is built from TRBV5-4 and TRBJ2-3; D perhaps matches TRBD2 (6 bases). Germline V gene data show CDR1 as SGHNT and CDR2 as YYREEE (reference sequence). V was clipped by 5 bases and J by 5 bases, with 15 bases between them. The CDR3 length is 14 residues.

The J gene is TRBJ2-3, the V gene TRBV5-4, with D possibly being TRBD1 (6 bases). Germline CDR1 SGHNT, CDR2 YYREEE (reference sequence). Deletions cut 7 bases from V and 6 bases from J, with 15 bases between. The CDR3 has 13 amino acids. CDR3 region: CASGGPSSDTQYF. In DNA form, the CDR3 reads TGTGCCAGCGGGGGCCCCAGCAGCGATACGCAGTATTTT.

The chain joins TRBV30 to TRBJ2-7, with 9 bases aligning to TRBD1. CDR1 is GTSNPN, CDR2 SVGIG, per germline (reference sequence). The CDR3 is 15 amino acids. Germline trimming cut 8 bases from V and 7 bases from J; bases unmatched to any gene: 18. CDR3 amino acids: CARLPPRQGVGEQYF. The DNA for the CDR3 is TGTGCCCGCCTGCCCCCCCGACAGGGGGTGGGGGAGCAGTACTTC.

The gene calls are TRBV15 and TRBJ2-2, with D maybe TRBD2 (6 bases). Per the germline V gene, CDR1 is LNHNV and CDR2 is YYDKDF (reference sequence). The CDR3 has 14 residues. V was pared by 4 bases and J by 4 bases, with 10 bases between. CDR3 coding DNA: TGTGCCACCAGCACCTCCGGGGGCACCGGGGAGCTGTTTTTT. This encodes CATSTSGGTGELFF. Full variable domain (remainder filled in from reference TRBV15 and TRBJ2-2): DAMVIQNPRYQVTQFGKPVTLSCSQTLNHNVMYWYQQKSSQAPKLLFHYYDKDFNNEADTPDNFQSRRPNTSFCFLDIRSPGLGDTAMYLCATSTSGGTGELFFGEGSRLTVL.

The table lists this clone with a few counts. This sequence joins TRBV7-9 and TRBJ1-6; D not certain. Germline CDR1 is SEHNR and CDR2 is FQNEAQ (reference sequence). The CDR3 spans 16 residues. The germline V and J ends were trimmed by 2 bases and 0 bases, with 8 bases remaining between them. CDR3 sequence reads: CASSLSTSSYNSPLHF. CDR3 bases: TGTGCCAGCAGCTTATCAACGAGCTCCTATAATTCACCCCTCCACTTT. The full variable domain, in which reference TRBV7-9 and TRBJ1-6 provide the parts outside the CDR3, is DTGVSQNPRHKITKRGQNVTFRCDPISEHNRLYWYRQTLGQGPEFLTYFQNEAQLEKSRLLSDRFSAERPKGSFSTLEIQRTEQGDSAMYLCASSLSTSSYNSPLHFGNGTRLTVT.

The chain uses TRBV6-6 and TRBJ2-3; 7 bases line up with TRBD2. The CDR3 runs to 14 residues. Germline CDR1 is MNHNY and CDR2 is SVGAGI (reference sequence). V shed 8 bases and J 5 bases; nucleotides not matched to a gene: 10. The CDR3 reads CASAGSGSGDTQYF. CDR3 nucleotide sequence: TGTGCCAGCGCAGGTAGCGGGTCTGGAGATACGCAGTATTTT.

CDR3 sequence reads: CASSGTIHNSPLHF. CDR3 sequence (DNA): TGTGCCAGCAGCGGGACAATCCATAATTCACCCCTCCACTTT. The chain uses TRBV2 and TRBJ1-6, with D tentatively TRBD1 (6 bases). Trimming took 6 bases from V and 5 from J, leaving 11 bases between them. The CDR3 is 14 residues long. CDR1 and CDR2 (germline): SNHLY, FYNNEI.

J is TRBJ1-5 and V is TRBV6-6, with D perhaps matching TRBD1 (6 bases). Germline V gene data show CDR1 as MNHNY and CDR2 as SVGAGI (reference sequence). V dropped 6 bases and J dropped 6 bases, with 12 bases sitting between them. The CDR3 spans 13 residues. CDR3 residues: CASRGTIGQPQHF. The DNA for the CDR3 is TGTGCCAGCAGGGGGACAATCGGTCAGCCCCAGCATTTT.

This rearrangement joins TRBV9 to TRBJ2-7, with 7 bases identical to TRBD1. Per germline, CDR1 SGDLS and CDR2 YYNGEE. V lost 10 bases and J lost 2; bases outside the gene matches: 12. There are 14 residues in the CDR3. The CDR3 here is CAASPRQGAYEQYF. The CDR3 DNA follows: TGTGCCGCCAGCCCCCGACAGGGTGCCTACGAGCAGTACTTC. The complete variable domain, with remaining parts taken from reference TRBV9 and TRBJ2-7, reads DSGVTQTPKHLITATGQRVTLRCSPRSGDLSVYWYQQSLDQGLQFLIQYYNGEERAKGNILERFSAQQFPDLHSELNLSSLELGDSALYFCAASPRQGAYEQYFGPGTRLTVT.

The gene calls are TRBV5-6 and TRBJ2-1; D possibly corresponds to TRBD1 (5 bases). V dropped 1 base and J dropped 3 bases, with 11 bases sitting between them. CDR3 length equals 15 residues. From germline, CDR1 is SGHDT and CDR2 YYEEEE. CDR3 sequence (DNA): TGTGCCAGCAGCTTGCAGGGTTTTTTCTACAATGAGCAGTTCTTC. It encodes CASSLQGFFYNEQFF.

This clone was detected a few times. This rearrangement joins TRBV6-5 to TRBJ1-6, with D possibly matching TRBD1 (6 bases). The CDR3 sequence is 14 residues long. Germline V gene sequence: CDR1 MNHEY, CDR2 SVGAGI. V gave up 6 bases and J gave up 2 bases, with 8 bases separating them. The CDR3 spells CASSRDTYNSPLHF. CDR3 bases: TGTGCCAGCAGCCGGGACACCTATAATTCACCCCTCCACTTT.

In this sample, this clone turned up a few times. J is TRBJ2-1 and V is TRBV7-9; 9 bases map to TRBD2. Trimming removed 0 bases from V and 2 bases from J; junction bases left unmatched: 5. The CDR3 is made up of 17 amino acids. The germline CDR1 and CDR2 sequences are SEHNR and FQNEAQ (reference sequence). The CDR3 spells CASSLAQAGGTYNEQFF. Written as DNA, the CDR3 is TGTGCCAGCAGCTTAGCGCAGGCGGGGGGGACCTACAATGAGCAGTTCTTC.